What follows are 8 T cell receptor beta chains derived from one specimen sequenced in a study of T cells in tumors after PD-1 blockade. The table came from immunoSEQ multiplex PCR; TCRdb's copy has only in-frame clones and leaves some out. Of under 50,000 clones in the sample, roughly 80% were seen once. The specimen was PBMCs, collected before anti-PD-1 therapy. The receptor source for this set is a human donor with advanced basal cell or squamous cell carcinoma (not recorded which).

V gene TRBV29-1 combines with J gene TRBJ2-3; 9 nucleotides match TRBD1. Trimming at V came to 3 bases and at J to 3 bases, leaving 4 bases not matched to a gene. This CDR3 is 14 amino acids long. Germline loops: CDR1 SQVTM, CDR2 ANQGSEA. The CDR3 coding sequence is TGCAGCGTTGACGGGGACAGGGAGACAGATACGCAGTATTTT. Translated, it gives CSVDGDRETDTQYF.

The chain is built from TRBV7-6 and TRBJ2-2, with unresolved D. The germline CDR1 and CDR2 sequences are SGHVS and FNYEAQ. The CDR3 consists of 14 residues. V lost 7 bases, J lost 6 bases, and 15 bases lay in between. The CDR3 reads CASTPVGVAGELFF. CDR3 in DNA: TGTGCCAGCACCCCTGTTGGCGTTGCCGGGGAGCTGTTTTTT.

The sample holds a few counts of this clone. V gene TRBV6-1 combines with J gene TRBJ1-4; 7 positions match TRBD1. The CDR3 is 15 residues long. V lost 0 bases, J lost 8 bases, and 6 bases stayed unmatched. The germline gives CDR1 MNHNS, CDR2 SASEGT. The CDR3 coding sequence is TGTGCCAGCAGTGAAGCTACGCTGGGACAGGAAAAACTGTTTTTT. This sequence encodes CASSEATLGQEKLFF.

The V call is TRBV7-9, the J call TRBJ1-1; TRBD1 might be the D (6 bases). V gave up 2 bases and J gave up 3 bases, with 13 bases separating them. CDR3 size: 15 residues. CDR1 is SEHNR, CDR2 FQNEAQ, per germline (reference sequence). In DNA form, the CDR3 reads TGTGCCAGCAGCTTATCCGTTGGGGGCTACACTGAAGCTTTCTTT. It translates to CASSLSVGGYTEAFF.

In its sample, this clone was seen once. The chain joins TRBV19 to TRBJ2-7; D gene ambiguous. V gave up 8 bases and J gave up 2 bases, with 19 bases separating them. The germline V gene has CDR1 LNHDA and CDR2 SQIVND (reference sequence). This CDR3 has 15 amino acids. CDR3 sequence reads: CASLTPWTKPYEQYF. For the CDR3, the DNA is TGTGCCAGTTTAACACCTTGGACGAAGCCCTACGAGCAGTACTTC.

This chain links TRBV7-9 with TRBJ2-1; 12 bases map to TRBD2. CDR3 size: 16 residues. J lost 7 bases, V lost 1 base, and 5 bases had no gene match. CDR1 SEHNR and CDR2 FQNEAQ come from the germline V gene (reference sequence). In DNA form, the CDR3 reads TGTGCCAGCAGCTTAGGAAGGACTAGCGGGAAAAATGAGCAGTTCTTC. Protein sequence: CASSLGRTSGKNEQFF.

This clone came up once. The rearrangement uses TRBV5-6 and TRBJ1-1, with a possible D match to TRBD1 (5 bases). The length of the CDR3 is 13 residues. V shed 1 base and J shed 4 bases, with 8 bases lying between them. Germline V gives CDR1 SGHDT, CDR2 YYEEEE. This chain's CDR3 is CASSLWGGTEAFF. In nucleotides, the CDR3 is TGTGCCAGCAGCTTGTGGGGCGGCACTGAAGCTTTCTTT.

The CDR3 DNA is TGTGCCAGCGATCCCGATTATGGAGGGACCTACGAGCAGTACTTC. Residues: CASDPDYGGTYEQYF. The gene calls are TRBV2 and TRBJ2-7, with D tentatively TRBD2 (6 bases). V was trimmed by 8 bases and J by 2 bases, leaving 19 bases between them. The CDR3 is 15 residues long. Germline V lookup: CDR1 SNHLY, CDR2 FYNNEI.